Listed below are T cell receptor beta chains from one sample, sequenced in a study of blood T cell repertoires in COVID-19. The table came from immunoSEQ multiplex PCR; TCRdb's copy has only in-frame clones and leaves some out. The top ten hold 0.95% to 1.1% of the sample, which has a few hundred thousand clones, about nine tenths seen once. Sequenced material: PBMCs or T cells enriched from blood (not recorded which). The origin of the receptors is a woman aged 25 to 45 who had been exposed to COVID-19. Each CDR3 is given with its conserved first and last residue. Fields, in order: clone size, J gene, V gene, D gene, CDR3 protein, CDR3 DNA. The D gene is left open where the match is weak. The listing skips clone size in some rows; elsewhere it reads once, few, many or a size class.

clone_size: NA; j_call: TRBJ1-3; v_call: TRBV27; d_call: NA; cdr3_aa: CASSLSESAGNTIYF; cdr3_nt: TGTGCCAGCAGTTTATCGGAGTCCGCCGGAAACACCATATATTTT
clone_size: NA; j_call: TRBJ2-7; v_call: TRBV6-5; d_call: NA; cdr3_aa: CASTGGPSSYEQYF; cdr3_nt: TGTGCCAGCACCGGGGGGCCGAGCTCCTACGAGCAGTACTTC
clone_size: once; j_call: TRBJ1-4; v_call: TRBV9; d_call: TRBD1; cdr3_aa: CASSPHRDSREKLFF; cdr3_nt: TGTGCCAGCAGCCCACACCGGGACAGCCGTGAAAAACTGTTTTTT
clone_size: NA; j_call: TRBJ2-7; v_call: TRBV30; d_call: TRBD1; cdr3_aa: CAWSEQGVNEQYF; cdr3_nt: TGTGCCTGGAGTGAACAGGGGGTGAACGAGCAGTACTTC
clone_size: NA; j_call: TRBJ2-5; v_call: TRBV12-3/TRBV12-4; d_call: NA; cdr3_aa: CASSFNRETQYF; cdr3_nt: TGTGCCAGCAGTTTTAATCGGGAGACCCAGTACTTC
clone_size: few; j_call: TRBJ2-7; v_call: TRBV6-2/TRBV6-3; d_call: NA; cdr3_aa: CASSILGGEQYF; cdr3_nt: TGTGCCAGCAGTATACTAGGTGGCGAGCAGTACTTC
clone_size: NA; j_call: TRBJ2-7; v_call: TRBV6-5; d_call: NA; cdr3_aa: CASSYWRGSSYEQYF; cdr3_nt: TGTGCCAGCAGTTACTGGCGGGGATCAAGCTACGAGCAGTACTTC
clone_size: NA; j_call: TRBJ1-3; v_call: TRBV5-8; d_call: NA; cdr3_aa: CASRLYSGNTIYF; cdr3_nt: TGTGCCAGCAGACTCTACTCTGGAAACACCATATATTTT
clone_size: NA; j_call: TRBJ2-1; v_call: TRBV11-2; d_call: TRBD2; cdr3_aa: CASSLDHLAGVEQFF; cdr3_nt: TGTGCCAGCAGCTTAGACCACCTAGCGGGGGTTGAGCAGTTCTTC
clone_size: NA; j_call: TRBJ1-5; v_call: TRBV10-1; d_call: TRBD1; cdr3_aa: CASAKQGDQPQHF; cdr3_nt: TGCGCCAGCGCTAAACAGGGGGACCAGCCCCAGCATTTT
clone_size: NA; j_call: TRBJ1-3; v_call: TRBV7-2; d_call: NA; cdr3_aa: CASSLWQYSGNTIYF; cdr3_nt: TGTGCCAGCAGCTTATGGCAGTACTCTGGAAACACCATATATTTT
clone_size: NA; j_call: TRBJ2-7; v_call: TRBV6-2/TRBV6-3; d_call: NA; cdr3_aa: CASSYKEDGAYEQYF; cdr3_nt: TGTGCCAGCAGTTACAAAGAGGACGGGGCCTACGAGCAGTACTTC
clone_size: NA; j_call: TRBJ2-2; v_call: TRBV19; d_call: NA; cdr3_aa: CASSSRPRQGGELFF; cdr3_nt: TGTGCCAGTAGTTCCCGACCTCGTCAGGGCGGGGAGCTGTTTTTT
clone_size: NA; j_call: TRBJ1-4; v_call: TRBV19; d_call: TRBD1; cdr3_aa: CATLRRQGGEKLFF; cdr3_nt: TGTGCCACCCTCCGAAGACAGGGAGGTGAAAAACTGTTTTTT
clone_size: NA; j_call: TRBJ2-7; v_call: TRBV7-9; d_call: NA; cdr3_aa: CASSPSRESEQYF; cdr3_nt: TGTGCCAGCAGCCCAAGCCGGGAATCCGAGCAGTACTTC
clone_size: NA; j_call: TRBJ2-1; v_call: TRBV7-3; d_call: TRBD1; cdr3_aa: CASSLNSGQGIPEQFF; cdr3_nt: TGTGCCAGCAGCTTAAACAGTGGACAGGGGATTCCTGAGCAGTTCTTC
clone_size: NA; j_call: TRBJ1-2; v_call: TRBV5-1; d_call: NA; cdr3_aa: CASSLLDRISNYGYTF; cdr3_nt: TGCGCCAGCAGCTTGCTGGACAGAATTAGCAACTATGGCTACACCTTC
clone_size: NA; j_call: TRBJ2-1; v_call: TRBV12-3/TRBV12-4; d_call: NA; cdr3_aa: CASLPSLYNEQFF; cdr3_nt: TGTGCCAGTCTCCCTAGCCTCTACAATGAGCAGTTCTTC
clone_size: NA; j_call: TRBJ1-5; v_call: TRBV7-3; d_call: NA; cdr3_aa: CASSLSPDQPQHF; cdr3_nt: TGTGCCAGCAGCCTTTCCCCGGATCAGCCCCAGCATTTT
clone_size: NA; j_call: TRBJ1-4; v_call: TRBV28; d_call: NA; cdr3_aa: CASGSPQGTTNEKLFF; cdr3_nt: TGTGCCAGCGGATCTCCCCAGGGGACAACTAATGAAAAACTGTTTTTT
clone_size: NA; j_call: TRBJ1-2; v_call: TRBV2; d_call: NA; cdr3_aa: CASNGQTANYGYTF; cdr3_nt: TGTGCCAGCAATGGACAGACAGCTAACTATGGCTACACCTTC
clone_size: NA; j_call: TRBJ1-1; v_call: TRBV27; d_call: NA; cdr3_aa: CASSPTVPNTEAFF; cdr3_nt: TGTGCCAGCAGTCCTACAGTACCAAACACTGAAGCTTTCTTT
clone_size: NA; j_call: TRBJ1-2; v_call: TRBV6-5; d_call: TRBD1; cdr3_aa: CASSSRTGKYGYTF; cdr3_nt: TGTGCCAGCAGTTCGCGGACAGGCAAATATGGCTACACCTTC
clone_size: NA; j_call: TRBJ2-7; v_call: TRBV5-1; d_call: TRBD1; cdr3_aa: CASSSGTGIVYEQYF; cdr3_nt: TGCGCCAGCAGCTCGGGGACAGGGATAGTCTACGAGCAGTACTTC
clone_size: NA; j_call: TRBJ2-5; v_call: TRBV18; d_call: TRBD1; cdr3_aa: CASSPQGAGETQYF; cdr3_nt: TGTGCCAGCTCACCACAGGGGGCCGGAGAGACCCAGTACTTC
clone_size: NA; j_call: TRBJ2-5; v_call: TRBV11-2; d_call: NA; cdr3_aa: CASSSRPGGEETQYF; cdr3_nt: TGTGCCAGCAGCTCACGCCCCGGAGGGGAGGAGACCCAGTACTTC
clone_size: NA; j_call: TRBJ2-7; v_call: TRBV15; d_call: NA; cdr3_aa: CATSRDWTSPYEQYF; cdr3_nt: TGTGCCACCAGCAGAGATTGGACATCCCCCTACGAGCAGTACTTC
clone_size: once; j_call: TRBJ1-6; v_call: TRBV4-2; d_call: NA; cdr3_aa: CASSQDVGNYNSPLHF; cdr3_nt: TGTGCCAGCAGCCAAGATGTCGGGAACTATAATTCACCCCTCCACTTT